These 14 T cell receptor beta chains share one sample of origin, sequenced in a study of T cells in Graves' hyperthyroidism and ophthalmopathy. RNA transcripts served as the template for amplifying TCR beta CDR3 regions. The HTBI primer set served for first-round RT-PCR of the TCR CDR3. Via MiXCR, TCRdb re-called the multiplex PCR reads, giving one row per CDR3 protein. The sample includes about 640,000 distinct CDR3 sequences, under 25% of them seen just once. Material: blood. Source of these receptors: a man aged 30 to 45 with Graves' ophthalmopathy.

This clonotype showed up many times. The rearrangement joins TRBV11-2 to TRBJ1-4; D not resolved. Per germline, CDR1 SGHAT and CDR2 FQNNGV. This CDR3 has 16 residues. Trimming pared 5 bases from V and 3 bases from J, leaving 16 bases between. Here the CDR3 DNA reads TGTGCCAGCAGCCCCTGGGATGTCGGGCCTAATGAAAAACTGTTTTTT. It translates to CASSPWDVGPNEKLFF.

This clonotype came up a few times. The chain joins TRBV4-2 to TRBJ1-6; tentatively, D is TRBD1 (5 bases). The CDR3 totals 14 residues. Trimming pared 1 base from V and 10 bases from J, leaving 11 bases between. Germline V gene lookup returns CDR1 LGHNA and CDR2 YNFKEQ. The CDR3 DNA reads TGTGCCAGCAGCCAAGCAATCGGGGCGTCACCCCTCCACTTT. This sequence encodes CASSQAIGASPLHF.

This chain uses TRBV29-1 with TRBJ2-1; 8 positions match TRBD2. CDR3 size: 15 residues. The germline V gene encodes CDR1 SQVTM and CDR2 ANQGSEA. V gave up 5 bases and J gave up 0 bases; unmatched junction bases: 6. The DNA of the CDR3 is TGCAGCGTTCTAGCGGGCCCGAGCTCCTACAATGAGCAGTTCTTC. This translates into CSVLAGPSSYNEQFF.

The table lists this clonotype with a few counts. The gene calls are TRBV7-2 and TRBJ1-5, with D possibly being TRBD1 (6 bases). V lost 8 bases and J lost 6, with 23 bases in between. Looked up from germline, CDR1 is SGHTA and CDR2 is FQGNSA. This CDR3 comprises 16 residues. The CDR3, as DNA: TGTGCCAGCGGCTCTAGGGGGGGGCAGGGCCCTCAGCCCCAGCATTTT. This translates into CASGSRGGQGPQPQHF.

This clonotype has a handful of counts. The V and J genes are TRBV2 and TRBJ2-2; 7 nucleotides line up with TRBD1. Germline V lookup: CDR1 SNHLY, CDR2 FYNNEI. CDR3 size: 15 residues. Unmatched junction bases numbered 2, after V lost 1 base and J lost 3 bases. DNA of the CDR3: TGTGCCAGCAGTGAAGAGGGGGCTTACACCGGGGAGCTGTTTTTT. Amino acid sequence: CASSEEGAYTGELFF.

V usage is TRBV27 and J usage is TRBJ1-4, with D possibly being TRBD1 (5 bases). Looked up from germline, CDR1 is MNHEY and CDR2 is SMNVEV (reference sequence). The V end was cut by 6 bases, the J end by 6 bases, with 17 bases between. This CDR3 is 15 amino acids long. CDR3 protein: CASRPPGPPDEKLFF. The CDR3 DNA sequence: TGTGCCAGCAGGCCCCCGGGGCCCCCGGATGAAAAACTGTTTTTT. Combining the CDR3 with reference TRBV27 and TRBJ1-4 gives the whole variable domain EAQVTQNPRYLITVTGKKLTVTCSQNMNHEYMSWYRQDPGLGLRQIYYSMNVEVTDKGDVPEGYKVSRKEKRNFPLILESPSPNQTSLYFCASRPPGPPDEKLFFGSGTQLSVL.

Many counts were recorded for this clonotype. The gene calls are TRBV30 and TRBJ2-5, with TRBD1 matching 8 bases. Germline CDR1 reads GTSNPN; CDR2 reads SVGIG (reference sequence). CDR3 size: 11 residues. V lost 5 bases, J lost 9 bases, and 5 bases stayed unmatched. The CDR3 region is CAWGQGGAQYF. The CDR3 DNA sequence: TGTGCCTGGGGACAGGGTGGGGCCCAGTACTTC.

This clonotype was recorded a few times. J is TRBJ2-7 and V is TRBV29-1; 10 nucleotides agree with TRBD2. The V gene's germline CDR1 is SQVTM and CDR2 ANQGSEA. CDR3 size: 14 residues. CDR3 residues: CRRFGTSVSYEQYF. The CDR3 region has the DNA TGCAGAAGATTCGGGACTAGCGTATCCTACGAGCAGTACTTC.

V is TRBV7-9 and J is TRBJ2-5; 7 bases are shared with TRBD2. The CDR3 length is 15 residues. Trimming took 0 bases from V and 4 from J; bases not matched to a gene: 5. Germline CDR1 and CDR2: SEHNR and FQNEAQ (reference sequence). This chain's CDR3 is CASSLAEVAGETQYF. CDR3 DNA: TGTGCCAGCAGCTTAGCGGAGGTAGCGGGAGAGACCCAGTACTTC.

This clonotype was detected ten times or more. J is TRBJ2-3 and V is TRBV28; 11 positions match TRBD2. Per the germline V gene, CDR1 is MDHEN and CDR2 is SYDVKM. V lost 4 bases and J lost 3; bases outside the gene matches: 9. The CDR3 extends over 17 amino acids. CDR3: CASSSLAGGPRTDTQYF. The CDR3 coding sequence is TGTGCCAGCAGTTCCTTAGCGGGAGGGCCTAGGACAGATACGCAGTATTTT. The full variable domain, with the rest looked up from reference TRBV28 and TRBJ2-3, is DVKVTQSSRYLVKRTGEKVFLECVQDMDHENMFWYRQDPGLGLRLIYFSYDVKMKEKGDIPEGYSVSREKKERFSLILESASTNQTSMYLCASSSLAGGPRTDTQYFGPGTRLTVL.

V is TRBV29-1 and J is TRBJ2-3; D is undetermined. V dropped 7 bases and J dropped 5 bases, with 7 bases sitting between them. Germline CDR1 reads SQVTM; CDR2 reads ANQGSEA. This CDR3 has 10 residues. The CDR3, as DNA: TGCAGCGCCGTCGGAGATACGCAGTATTTT. This translates into CSAVGDTQYF.

This clonotype was detected once. The chain combines TRBV12-3 or TRBV12-4 with TRBJ2-5; TRBD2 matches at 10 bases. The V and J ends lost 3 bases and 2 bases, in that order; junction bases with no gene match: 3. The CDR3 has 15 residues. The CDR3 sequence: CASSFGTSEQETQYF. DNA for the CDR3: TGTGCCAGCAGTTTTGGGACTAGCGAACAAGAGACCCAGTACTTC.

This clonotype showed up just a few times. The chain is built from TRBV20-1 and TRBJ2-2, with D possibly matching TRBD2 (6 bases). CDR3 length: 15 residues. Trimming removed 5 bases from V and 3 bases from J, with 16 bases in between. From germline, CDR1 is DFQATT and CDR2 SNEGSKA (reference sequence). The CDR3 sequence is CSAPGEVLDTGELFF. DNA for the CDR3: TGCAGTGCTCCGGGGGAGGTTTTGGACACCGGGGAGCTGTTTTTT.

A few counts support this clonotype. This chain uses TRBV5-1 with TRBJ2-7; the match to TRBD2 covers 9 bases. V was clipped by 4 bases and J by 3 bases; unmatched bases: 14. CDR1 is SGHRS, CDR2 YFSETQ, per germline. The CDR3 covers 17 residues. CDR3 amino acids: CASSTTSGWAEDYEQYF. The CDR3 DNA follows: TGCGCCAGCAGCACAACTAGCGGGTGGGCGGAGGACTACGAGCAGTACTTC.